A selection of T cell receptor beta chains follows, all from one sample in a study of T cell responses to AZD1222 COVID-19 vaccine. Sequencing used immunoSEQ multiplex PCR; TCRdb keeps in-frame clones, though not all of them. The repertoire holds 90,000 to 100,000 clones, with around 87% as singletons. The source was peripheral blood, collected on day 0 of AZD1222 vaccination. All receptors come from an adult in good health. Each CDR3 is given with its conserved first and last residue. D genes are given only for firm matches. Not every row has a clone size; where given, it reads once, few, many or a size class.

cdr3_length: 19; clone_size: -; d_call: -; j_call: TRBJ1-3; v_call: TRBV7-6; cdr3_aa: CASSPKEVRDGYSGNTIYF; cdr3_nt: TGTGCCAGCAGTCCAAAGGAGGTCCGGGACGGGTACTCTGGAAACACCATATATTTT
cdr3_length: 13; clone_size: -; d_call: -; j_call: TRBJ2-5; v_call: TRBV7-3; cdr3_aa: CASSLGGKETQYF; cdr3_nt: TGTGCCAGCAGCTTGGGGGGCAAGGAGACCCAGTACTTC
cdr3_length: 13; clone_size: -; d_call: TRBD1; j_call: TRBJ1-2; v_call: TRBV28; cdr3_aa: CASSERTGLGYTF; cdr3_nt: TGTGCCAGCAGTGAACGGACAGGGCTGGGCTACACCTTC
cdr3_length: 14; clone_size: -; d_call: -; j_call: TRBJ1-1; v_call: TRBV30; cdr3_aa: CAWSVPSPPGEAFF; cdr3_nt: TGTGCCTGGAGTGTACCATCCCCCCCAGGAGAAGCTTTCTTT
cdr3_length: 16; clone_size: -; d_call: -; j_call: TRBJ2-7; v_call: TRBV28; cdr3_aa: CASSPHRSGWSYEQYF; cdr3_nt: TGTGCCAGCAGTCCGCACAGGTCTGGATGGAGCTACGAGCAGTACTTC
cdr3_length: 13; clone_size: -; d_call: -; j_call: TRBJ2-2; v_call: TRBV19; cdr3_aa: CASSPTGTGELFF; cdr3_nt: TGTGCCAGTAGTCCGACAGGAACCGGGGAGCTGTTTTTT
cdr3_length: 14; clone_size: few; d_call: -; j_call: TRBJ1-1; v_call: TRBV6-1; cdr3_aa: CASSESLESTEAFF; cdr3_nt: TGTGCCAGCAGTGAATCGCTAGAGAGCACTGAAGCTTTCTTT
cdr3_length: 14; clone_size: -; d_call: -; j_call: TRBJ2-1; v_call: TRBV19; cdr3_aa: CASSISATYNEQFF; cdr3_nt: TGTGCCAGTAGTATAAGCGCGACCTACAATGAGCAGTTCTTC
cdr3_length: 15; clone_size: -; d_call: TRBD1; j_call: TRBJ2-3; v_call: TRBV11-1; cdr3_aa: CASSSRDSLKDTQYF; cdr3_nt: TGTGCCAGCAGCTCCCGGGACAGCCTAAAAGATACGCAGTATTTT
cdr3_length: 15; clone_size: -; d_call: TRBD1; j_call: TRBJ2-7; v_call: TRBV5-1; cdr3_aa: CASSPEGTGQYEQYF; cdr3_nt: TGCGCCAGCAGCCCGGAAGGGACAGGGCAGTACGAGCAGTACTTC
cdr3_length: 13; clone_size: -; d_call: -; j_call: TRBJ1-1; v_call: TRBV7-3; cdr3_aa: CASSSQGNTEAFF; cdr3_nt: TGTGCCAGCAGCTCGCAGGGGAACACTGAAGCTTTCTTT
cdr3_length: 13; clone_size: -; d_call: TRBD1; j_call: TRBJ1-1; v_call: TRBV19; cdr3_aa: CASSQTGRTEAFF; cdr3_nt: TGTGCCAGTAGTCAGACAGGGCGGACTGAAGCTTTCTTT
cdr3_length: 14; clone_size: few; d_call: TRBD1; j_call: TRBJ2-1; v_call: TRBV18; cdr3_aa: CASSLDRAGNEQFF; cdr3_nt: TGTGCCAGCTCACTGGACAGGGCGGGGAATGAGCAGTTCTTC
cdr3_length: 15; clone_size: -; d_call: TRBD1; j_call: TRBJ2-7; v_call: TRBV3-1/TRBV3-2; cdr3_aa: CASSLPGQGVYEQYF; cdr3_nt: TGTGCCAGCAGCTTACCGGGACAGGGGGTCTACGAGCAGTACTTC
cdr3_length: 15; clone_size: -; d_call: -; j_call: TRBJ2-2; v_call: TRBV9; cdr3_aa: CASSVGTVDTGELFF; cdr3_nt: TGTGCCAGCAGCGTAGGGACAGTCGACACCGGGGAGCTGTTTTTT
cdr3_length: 14; clone_size: -; d_call: TRBD1; j_call: TRBJ1-6; v_call: TRBV14; cdr3_aa: CASSLTGRNSPLHF; cdr3_nt: TGTGCCAGCAGCCTGACAGGGAGGAATTCACCCCTCCACTTT
cdr3_length: 16; clone_size: -; d_call: TRBD1; j_call: TRBJ2-1; v_call: TRBV30; cdr3_aa: CAWDPPTGGNYNEQFF; cdr3_nt: TGTGCCTGGGATCCCCCCACAGGGGGGAATTACAATGAGCAGTTCTTC
cdr3_length: 13; clone_size: -; d_call: -; j_call: TRBJ1-2; v_call: TRBV5-1; cdr3_aa: CASSLDPSWGYTF; cdr3_nt: TGCGCCAGCAGCTTGGACCCTTCTTGGGGCTACACCTTC
cdr3_length: 13; clone_size: -; d_call: -; j_call: TRBJ1-4; v_call: TRBV28; cdr3_aa: CASLGGANEKLFF; cdr3_nt: TGTGCCAGCCTGGGGGGGGCTAATGAAAAACTGTTTTTT
cdr3_length: 14; clone_size: once; d_call: -; j_call: TRBJ1-2; v_call: TRBV27; cdr3_aa: CASSLLSTDYGYTF; cdr3_nt: TGTGCCAGCAGTTTACTATCAACGGACTATGGCTACACCTTC
cdr3_length: 15; clone_size: many; d_call: TRBD1; j_call: TRBJ1-2; v_call: TRBV4-2; cdr3_aa: CASSRIGQADYGYTF; cdr3_nt: TGTGCCAGCAGCCGGATAGGACAGGCAGACTATGGCTACACCTTC
cdr3_length: 19; clone_size: few; d_call: -; j_call: TRBJ1-5; v_call: TRBV20-1; cdr3_aa: CSASIGGTTTGSWGQPQHF; cdr3_nt: TGCAGTGCTAGTATTGGAGGGACTACAACAGGGAGTTGGGGTCAGCCCCAGCATTTT
cdr3_length: 17; clone_size: -; d_call: TRBD1; j_call: TRBJ2-4; v_call: TRBV3-1/TRBV3-2; cdr3_aa: CASSQSGQGFDKNIQYF; cdr3_nt: TGTGCCAGCAGCCAGTCCGGACAGGGGTTCGACAAAAACATTCAGTACTTC
cdr3_length: 17; clone_size: -; d_call: -; j_call: TRBJ2-1; v_call: TRBV18; cdr3_aa: CASSPPVSSVQYNEQFF; cdr3_nt: TGTGCCAGCTCACCACCGGTCTCGAGCGTCCAATACAATGAGCAGTTCTTC
cdr3_length: 15; clone_size: -; d_call: -; j_call: TRBJ2-2; v_call: TRBV5-1; cdr3_aa: CASSLIGVNTGELFF; cdr3_nt: TGCGCCAGCAGCTTGATCGGGGTGAACACCGGGGAGCTGTTTTTT
cdr3_length: 18; clone_size: -; d_call: TRBD2; j_call: TRBJ2-7; v_call: TRBV3-1/TRBV3-2; cdr3_aa: CASSQDQGWQRGIHEQYF; cdr3_nt: TGTGCCAGCAGCCAAGATCAAGGATGGCAGCGGGGGATTCACGAGCAGTACTTC
cdr3_length: 15; clone_size: -; d_call: -; j_call: TRBJ2-2; v_call: TRBV5-1; cdr3_aa: CASSYSTVNTGELFF; cdr3_nt: TGCGCCAGCAGCTACTCGACAGTGAACACCGGGGAGCTGTTTTTT
cdr3_length: 11; clone_size: -; d_call: -; j_call: TRBJ1-2; v_call: TRBV6-5; cdr3_aa: CASSYGGGYTF; cdr3_nt: TGTGCCAGCAGTTACGGGGGGGGCTACACCTTC
cdr3_length: 14; clone_size: -; d_call: -; j_call: TRBJ1-1; v_call: TRBV5-4; cdr3_aa: CASGLGFSNTEAFF; cdr3_nt: TGTGCCAGCGGGCTGGGGTTCTCGAACACTGAAGCTTTCTTT
cdr3_length: 13; clone_size: -; d_call: -; j_call: TRBJ2-7; v_call: TRBV7-2; cdr3_aa: CASSSGPTYEQYF; cdr3_nt: TGTGCCAGCAGCTCCGGTCCTACCTACGAGCAGTACTTC
cdr3_length: 16; clone_size: -; d_call: -; j_call: TRBJ1-6; v_call: TRBV5-8; cdr3_aa: CASSLGQGFSNSPLHF; cdr3_nt: TGTGCCAGCAGCTTGGGGCAGGGCTTCTCTAATTCACCCCTCCACTTT
cdr3_length: 17; clone_size: once; d_call: -; j_call: TRBJ2-2; v_call: TRBV3-1/TRBV3-2; cdr3_aa: CASSQDLGGTNTGELFF; cdr3_nt: TGTGCCAGCAGCCAAGATTTGGGTGGCACGAACACCGGGGAGCTGTTTTTT
cdr3_length: 14; clone_size: -; d_call: -; j_call: TRBJ2-7; v_call: TRBV7-9; cdr3_aa: CASSLSQLWYEQYF; cdr3_nt: TGTGCCAGCAGCTTAAGCCAGCTGTGGTACGAGCAGTACTTC
cdr3_length: 12; clone_size: -; d_call: -; j_call: TRBJ1-2; v_call: TRBV28; cdr3_aa: CASGSTNYGYTF; cdr3_nt: TGTGCCAGCGGCAGTACTAACTATGGCTACACCTTC
cdr3_length: 16; clone_size: -; d_call: -; j_call: TRBJ1-3; v_call: TRBV5-4; cdr3_aa: CASSANTGRPGNTIYF; cdr3_nt: TGTGCCAGCAGCGCAAATACAGGGAGACCTGGAAACACCATATATTTT
cdr3_length: 16; clone_size: -; d_call: TRBD2; j_call: TRBJ2-2; v_call: TRBV5-1; cdr3_aa: CASSQGLAGGTGELFF; cdr3_nt: TGCGCCAGCAGCCAGGGGCTAGCGGGAGGAACCGGGGAGCTGTTTTTT
cdr3_length: 15; clone_size: once; d_call: TRBD1; j_call: TRBJ1-2; v_call: TRBV2; cdr3_aa: CASSLGTGPNYGYTF; cdr3_nt: TGTGCCAGCAGTTTGGGGACAGGCCCTAACTATGGCTACACCTTC
cdr3_length: 17; clone_size: -; d_call: TRBD1; j_call: TRBJ1-2; v_call: TRBV6-1; cdr3_aa: CASSATYTGGANYGYTF; cdr3_nt: TGTGCCAGCAGTGCAACCTATACAGGGGGCGCCAACTATGGCTACACCTTC
cdr3_length: 16; clone_size: few; d_call: -; j_call: TRBJ1-5; v_call: TRBV19; cdr3_aa: CASSGGTPDSNQPQHF; cdr3_nt: TGTGCCAGTAGTGGGGGGACGCCTGATAGCAATCAGCCCCAGCATTTT